This TCR beta chain was recorded in a study of cytomegalovirus exposure and HLA in healthy donors. Study findings and constraints: According to the study, 150 to 200 TCR beta chains were cytomegalovirus-associated. For most TCR sequences rarity was the rule, although some public TCRs occurred in many donors. Specificity of a few CMV-associated chains for CMV antigens was verified in vitro.

Sequenced by immunoSEQ multiplex PCR; TCRdb stores in-frame clones only, minus some. There are roughly 260,000 clones in the sample; about 90% occur only once, and 0.37% lies in the top ten. Germline V CDR1 and CDR2: SEHNR, FQNEAQ (reference sequence). The CDR3 extends over 14 amino acids. V dropped 5 bases and J dropped 6; count of bases not matched to a gene: 6. Turning to this clone: Its antigen is not known.

This receptor was identified in a young woman in good health and CMV-seronegative. Sequencing input: PBMCs. The chain links TRBV7-9 to TRBJ2-2, with 7 bases matching TRBD1. The CDR3 loop reads CASSLRQGAGELFF. The CDR3 DNA is TGTGCCAGCAGCCTTCGACAGGGTGCCGGGGAGCTGTTTTTT.